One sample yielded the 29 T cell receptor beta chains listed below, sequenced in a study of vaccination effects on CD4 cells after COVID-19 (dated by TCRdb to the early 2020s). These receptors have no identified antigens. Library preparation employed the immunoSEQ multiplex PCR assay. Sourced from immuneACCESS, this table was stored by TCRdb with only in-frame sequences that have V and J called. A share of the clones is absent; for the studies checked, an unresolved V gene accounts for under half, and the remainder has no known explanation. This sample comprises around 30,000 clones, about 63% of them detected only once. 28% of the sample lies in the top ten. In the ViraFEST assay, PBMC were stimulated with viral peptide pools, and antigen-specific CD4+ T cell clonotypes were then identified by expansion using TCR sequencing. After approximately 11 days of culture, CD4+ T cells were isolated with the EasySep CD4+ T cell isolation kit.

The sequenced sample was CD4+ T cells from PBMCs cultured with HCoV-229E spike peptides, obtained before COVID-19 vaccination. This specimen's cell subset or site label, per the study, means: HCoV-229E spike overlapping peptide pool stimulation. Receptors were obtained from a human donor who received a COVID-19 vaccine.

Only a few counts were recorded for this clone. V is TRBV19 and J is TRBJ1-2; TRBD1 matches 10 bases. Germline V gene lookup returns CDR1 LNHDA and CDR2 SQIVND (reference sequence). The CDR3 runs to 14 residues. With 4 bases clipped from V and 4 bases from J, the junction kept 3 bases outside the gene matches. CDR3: CASSTTGGGYGYTF. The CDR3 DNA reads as TGTGCCAGTAGTACGACAGGGGGCGGCTATGGCTACACCTTC. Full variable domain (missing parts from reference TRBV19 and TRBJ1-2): DGGITQSPKYLFRKEGQNVTLSCEQNLNHDAMYWYRQDPGQGLRLIYYSQIVNDFQKGDIAEGYSVSREKKESFPLTVTSAQKNPTAFYLCASSTTGGGYGYTFGSGTRLTVV.

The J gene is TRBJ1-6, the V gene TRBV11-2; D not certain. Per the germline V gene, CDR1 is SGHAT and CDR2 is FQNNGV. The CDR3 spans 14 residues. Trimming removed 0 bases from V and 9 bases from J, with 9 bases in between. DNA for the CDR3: TGTGCCAGCAGCTTAGAGGCGACGGTTTCACCCCTCCACTTT. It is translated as CASSLEATVSPLHF.

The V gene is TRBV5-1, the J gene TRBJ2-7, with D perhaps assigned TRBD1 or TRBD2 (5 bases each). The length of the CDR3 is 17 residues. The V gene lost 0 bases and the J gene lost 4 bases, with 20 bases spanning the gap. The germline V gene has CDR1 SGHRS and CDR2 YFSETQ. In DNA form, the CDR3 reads TGCGCCAGCAGCTTGGAGGTTCCAGGGAGCGGCTTTTACGAGCAGTACTTC. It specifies CASSLEVPGSGFYEQYF.

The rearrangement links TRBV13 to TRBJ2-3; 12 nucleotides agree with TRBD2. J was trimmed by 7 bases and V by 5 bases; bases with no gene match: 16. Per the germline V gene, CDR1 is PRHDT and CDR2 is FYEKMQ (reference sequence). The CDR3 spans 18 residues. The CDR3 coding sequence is TGTGCCAGCAGCCCTAGATCTAGCGGGGGGGCTCGATCGAATACGCAGTATTTT. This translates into CASSPRSSGGARSNTQYF.

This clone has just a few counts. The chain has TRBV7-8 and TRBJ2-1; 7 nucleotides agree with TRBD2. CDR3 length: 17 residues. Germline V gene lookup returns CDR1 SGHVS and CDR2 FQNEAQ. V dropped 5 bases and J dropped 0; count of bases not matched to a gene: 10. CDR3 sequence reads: CASSLPRRGSSYNEQFF. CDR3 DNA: TGTGCCAGCAGCCTACCAAGGCGGGGGAGCTCCTACAATGAGCAGTTCTTC. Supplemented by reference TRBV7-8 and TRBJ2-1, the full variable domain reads GAGVSQSPRYKVAKRGQDVALRCDPISGHVSLFWYQQALGQGPEFLTYFQNEAQLDKSGLPSDRFFAERPEGSVSTLKIQRTQQEDSAVYLCASSLPRRGSSYNEQFFGPGTRLTVL.

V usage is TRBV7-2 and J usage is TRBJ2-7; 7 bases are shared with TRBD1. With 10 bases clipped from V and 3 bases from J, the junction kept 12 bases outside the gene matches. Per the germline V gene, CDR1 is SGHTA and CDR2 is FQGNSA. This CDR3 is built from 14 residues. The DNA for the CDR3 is TGTGCCACCAGACTCGACAGGGTCGGCTACGAGCAGTACTTC. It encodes CATRLDRVGYEQYF.

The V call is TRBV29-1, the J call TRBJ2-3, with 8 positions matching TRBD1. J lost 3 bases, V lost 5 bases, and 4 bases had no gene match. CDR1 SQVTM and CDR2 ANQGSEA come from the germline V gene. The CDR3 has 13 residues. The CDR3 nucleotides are TGCAGCGTTTCACAGGGGGAGACAGATACGCAGTATTTT. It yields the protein CSVSQGETDTQYF.

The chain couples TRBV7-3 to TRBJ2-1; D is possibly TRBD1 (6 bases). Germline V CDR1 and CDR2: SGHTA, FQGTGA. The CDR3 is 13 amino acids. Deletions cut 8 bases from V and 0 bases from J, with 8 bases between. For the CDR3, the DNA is TGTGCCAGCGGGGGCAGCTCCTACAATGAGCAGTTCTTC. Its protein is CASGGSSYNEQFF.

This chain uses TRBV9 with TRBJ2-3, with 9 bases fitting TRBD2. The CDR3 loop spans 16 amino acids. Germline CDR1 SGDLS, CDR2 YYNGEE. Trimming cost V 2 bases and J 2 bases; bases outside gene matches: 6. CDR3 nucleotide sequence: TGTGCCAGCAGCGTCACTAGCGGGTACGCCACAGATACGCAGTATTTT. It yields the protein CASSVTSGYATDTQYF.

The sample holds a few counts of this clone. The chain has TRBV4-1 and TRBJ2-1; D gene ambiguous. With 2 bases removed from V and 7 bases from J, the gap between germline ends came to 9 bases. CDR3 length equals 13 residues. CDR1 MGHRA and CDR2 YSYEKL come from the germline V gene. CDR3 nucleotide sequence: TGCGCCAGCAGCCAAAGGGTTGTGAATGAGCAGTTCTTC. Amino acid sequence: CASSQRVVNEQFF.

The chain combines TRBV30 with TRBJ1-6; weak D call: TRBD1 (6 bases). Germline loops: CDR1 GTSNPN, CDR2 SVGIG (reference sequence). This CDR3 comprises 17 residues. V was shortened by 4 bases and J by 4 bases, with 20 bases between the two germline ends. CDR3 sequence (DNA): TGTGCCTGGATGGACACAGGGAAAAGTGGTTATAATTCACCCCTCCACTTT. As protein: CAWMDTGKSGYNSPLHF.

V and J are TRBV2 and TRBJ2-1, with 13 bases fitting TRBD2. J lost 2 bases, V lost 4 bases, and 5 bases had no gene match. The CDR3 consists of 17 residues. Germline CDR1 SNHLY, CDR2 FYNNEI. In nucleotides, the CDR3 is TGTGCCAGCAGTGGTACTAGCGGGAGGGGCACCTACAATGAGCAGTTCTTC. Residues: CASSGTSGRGTYNEQFF.

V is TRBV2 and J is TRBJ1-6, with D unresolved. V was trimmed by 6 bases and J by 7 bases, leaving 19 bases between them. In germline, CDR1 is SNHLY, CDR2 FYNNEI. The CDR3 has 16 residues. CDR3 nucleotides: TGTGCCAGCAGGGAAACTGACATAGGGATCAATTCACCCCTCCACTTT. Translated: CASRETDIGINSPLHF.

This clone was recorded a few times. The CDR3 coding sequence is TGTGCCAGCAGCTTGGCCCAGGGCCTGGGGAATTCACCCCTCCACTTT. Translated, it gives CASSLAQGLGNSPLHF. The chain couples TRBV5-6 to TRBJ1-6; tentatively, D is TRBD1 (5 bases). This CDR3 comprises 16 residues. Germline assignment: CDR1 SGHDT and CDR2 YYEEEE. V was cut by 0 bases and J by 7 bases, with 14 bases left in between.

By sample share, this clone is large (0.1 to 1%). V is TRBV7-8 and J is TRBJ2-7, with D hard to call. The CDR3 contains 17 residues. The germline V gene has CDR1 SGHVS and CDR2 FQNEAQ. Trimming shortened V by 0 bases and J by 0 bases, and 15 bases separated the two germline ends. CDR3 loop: CASSLASNQVHSYEQYF. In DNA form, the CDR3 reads TGTGCCAGCAGCTTAGCGTCCAATCAGGTACACTCCTACGAGCAGTACTTC.

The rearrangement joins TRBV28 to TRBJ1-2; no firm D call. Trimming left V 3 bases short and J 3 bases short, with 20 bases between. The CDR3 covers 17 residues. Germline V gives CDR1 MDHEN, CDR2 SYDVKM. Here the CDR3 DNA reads TGTGCCAGCAGTTTCCCCGTGGACGAGCTCTCGCACTATGGCTACACCTTC. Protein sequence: CASSFPVDELSHYGYTF.

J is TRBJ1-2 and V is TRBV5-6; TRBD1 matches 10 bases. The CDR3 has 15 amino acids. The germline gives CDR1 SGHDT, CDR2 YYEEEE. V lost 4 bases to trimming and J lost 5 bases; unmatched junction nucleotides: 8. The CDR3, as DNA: TGTGCCAGCAGCCCGGACAGGGGGGGTCCGTATGGCTACACCTTC. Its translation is CASSPDRGGPYGYTF.

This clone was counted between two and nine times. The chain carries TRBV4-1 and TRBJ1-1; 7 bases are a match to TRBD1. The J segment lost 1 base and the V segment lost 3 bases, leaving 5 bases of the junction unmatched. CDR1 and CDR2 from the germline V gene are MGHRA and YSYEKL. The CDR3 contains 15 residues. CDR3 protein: CASSHRGTANTEAFF. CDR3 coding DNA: TGCGCCAGCAGCCACCGAGGGACAGCGAACACTGAAGCTTTCTTT.

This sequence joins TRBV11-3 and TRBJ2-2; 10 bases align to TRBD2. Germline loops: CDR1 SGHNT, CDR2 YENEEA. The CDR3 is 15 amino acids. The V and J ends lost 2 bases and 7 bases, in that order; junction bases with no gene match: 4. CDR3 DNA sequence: TGTGCCAGCAGCTTAAGGCTAGCGGGAGTCGGGGAGCTGTTTTTT. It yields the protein CASSLRLAGVGELFF.

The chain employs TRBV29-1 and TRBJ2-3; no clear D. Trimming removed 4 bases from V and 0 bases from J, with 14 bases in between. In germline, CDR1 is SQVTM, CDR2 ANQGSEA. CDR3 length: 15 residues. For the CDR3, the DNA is TGCAGCGTTGCGGGTCGCAGTACCAGCACAGATACGCAGTATTTT. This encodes CSVAGRSTSTDTQYF.

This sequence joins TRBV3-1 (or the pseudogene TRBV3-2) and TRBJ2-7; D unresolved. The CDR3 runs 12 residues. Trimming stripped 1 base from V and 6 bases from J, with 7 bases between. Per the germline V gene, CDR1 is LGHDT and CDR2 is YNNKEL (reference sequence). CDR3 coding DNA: TGTGCCAGCAGCCAAGGGCCCTCCGAGCAGTACTTC. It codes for CASSQGPSEQYF.

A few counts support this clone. Here the CDR3 DNA reads TGTGCCAGCAGTGAGGGGAGAGAGACCCAGTACTTC. Encoded protein: CASSEGRETQYF. The chain couples TRBV2 to TRBJ2-5; weak D call: TRBD2 (5 bases). The germline V and J ends were trimmed by 3 bases and 4 bases, with 6 bases remaining between them. The germline V gene encodes CDR1 SNHLY and CDR2 FYNNEI. The length of the CDR3 is 12 residues.

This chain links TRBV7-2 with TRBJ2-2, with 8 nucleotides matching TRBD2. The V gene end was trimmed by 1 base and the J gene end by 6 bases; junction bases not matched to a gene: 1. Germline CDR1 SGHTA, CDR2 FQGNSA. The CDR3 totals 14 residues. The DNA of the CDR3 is TGTGCCAGCAGCTTAGGCGGGGGGTCCGGGGAGCTGTTTTTT. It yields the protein CASSLGGGSGELFF.

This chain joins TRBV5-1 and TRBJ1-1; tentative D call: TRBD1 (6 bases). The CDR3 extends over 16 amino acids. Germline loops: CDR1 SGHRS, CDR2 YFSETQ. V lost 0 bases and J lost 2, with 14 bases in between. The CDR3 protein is CASSLAPGAINTEAFF. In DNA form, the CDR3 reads TGCGCCAGCAGCTTGGCTCCGGGGGCCATCAACACTGAAGCTTTCTTT.

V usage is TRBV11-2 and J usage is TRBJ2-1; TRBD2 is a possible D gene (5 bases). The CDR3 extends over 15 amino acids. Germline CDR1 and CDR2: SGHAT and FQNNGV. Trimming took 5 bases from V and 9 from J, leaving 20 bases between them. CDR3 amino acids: CASSHNTRALTEQFF. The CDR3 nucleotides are TGTGCCAGCAGCCACAATACTAGGGCGCTAACTGAGCAGTTCTTC.

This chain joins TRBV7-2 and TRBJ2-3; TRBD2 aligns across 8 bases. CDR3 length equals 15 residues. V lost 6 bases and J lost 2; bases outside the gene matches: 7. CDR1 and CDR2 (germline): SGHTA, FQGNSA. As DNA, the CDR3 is TGTGCCAGCAGACGAGGACTAGCTCCCACAGATACGCAGTATTTT. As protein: CASRRGLAPTDTQYF.

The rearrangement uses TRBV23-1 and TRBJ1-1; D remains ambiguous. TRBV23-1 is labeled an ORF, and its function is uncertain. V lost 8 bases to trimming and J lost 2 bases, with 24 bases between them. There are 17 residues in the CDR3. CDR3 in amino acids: CASAGVGSHEVNTEAFF. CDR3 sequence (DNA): TGCGCCAGCGCGGGCGTAGGCAGCCATGAGGTCAACACTGAAGCTTTCTTT.

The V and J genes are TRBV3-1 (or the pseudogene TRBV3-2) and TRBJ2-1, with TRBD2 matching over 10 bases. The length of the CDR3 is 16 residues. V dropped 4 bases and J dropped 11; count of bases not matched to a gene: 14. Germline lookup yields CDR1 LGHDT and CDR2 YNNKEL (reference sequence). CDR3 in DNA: TGTGCCAGCAGCCCCCGGGTCGTGGTAGCGGGGGGACAGCAGTTCTTC. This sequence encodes CASSPRVVVAGGQQFF.

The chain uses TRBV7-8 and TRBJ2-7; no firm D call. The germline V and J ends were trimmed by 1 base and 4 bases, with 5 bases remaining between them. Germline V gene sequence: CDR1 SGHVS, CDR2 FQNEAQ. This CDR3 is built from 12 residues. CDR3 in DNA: TGTGCCAGCAGCTTAGACTTTTACGAGCAGTACTTC. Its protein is CASSLDFYEQYF.